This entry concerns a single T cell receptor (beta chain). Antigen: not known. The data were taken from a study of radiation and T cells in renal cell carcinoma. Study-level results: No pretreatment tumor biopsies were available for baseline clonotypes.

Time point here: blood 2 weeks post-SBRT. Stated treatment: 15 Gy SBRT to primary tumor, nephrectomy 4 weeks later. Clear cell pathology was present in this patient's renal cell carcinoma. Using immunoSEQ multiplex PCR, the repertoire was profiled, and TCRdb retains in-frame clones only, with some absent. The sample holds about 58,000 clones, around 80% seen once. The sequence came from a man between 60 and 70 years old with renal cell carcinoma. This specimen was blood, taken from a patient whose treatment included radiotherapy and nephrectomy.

The CDR3 DNA reads TGTGCCAGTAGTATTTTGGGGCCTCGGGCGGATTCACCCCTCCACTTT. The encoded protein is CASSILGPRADSPLHF. The J gene is TRBJ1-6, the V gene TRBV19; D may be TRBD1 (5 bases). V was cut by 3 bases and J by 8 bases, with 17 bases left in between. Germline CDR1 reads LNHDA; CDR2 reads SQIVND (reference sequence). The CDR3 covers 16 residues.